This TCR beta chain was identified in a study of regulatory T cells in long-lasting Graves disease. Concerning this clonotype: Its antigen remains unknown.

After removal of 7 bases from V and 2 bases from J, the junction contained 18 bases not matched to a gene. This CDR3 is built from 19 residues. Germline CDR1 is MNHNS and CDR2 is SASEGT. Study outcomes and limitations: TCR diversity was lower in persistent Graves' patients than in newly diagnosed ones.

The time point is: newly diagnosed GD, antithyroid drugs for less than 3 months. PBMC-derived RNA was used for the TCR library. Graves' disease diagnoses used American Thyroid Association guidelines. Arm-PCR of CDR3 regions and iRepertoire HTBI primers were the basis on which TCR beta libraries were built. Per the original methods: Throughout the samples, researchers identified 55 to 65 TRBV and some 13 TRBJ segments. Each CDR3 protein is one row after TCRdb ran MiXCR on the multiplex PCR reads. TCRdb's processing, not the authors', yielded these V and J calls. In the table there are approximately 350,000 distinct CDR3 sequences, 12% of which are singletons. The same sample was also studied in work on T cells in Graves' hyperthyroidism and ophthalmopathy. From that paper: In the first-round RT-PCR of the TCR CDR3, the HTBI primer set was used.

V gene TRBV6-1 combines with J gene TRBJ2-1; the match to TRBD2 covers 9 bases. The TCR originated in a woman between 18 and 29 years old with Graves disease. Sequences were derived from peripheral blood mononuclear cells (PBMCs), sampled at new diagnosis, from a patient treated with antithyroid drugs. CDR3 residues: CASTLQGSGGIPPYNEQFF. The CDR3 nucleotides read TGTGCCAGCACCCTCCAGGGAAGCGGGGGGATCCCCCCCTACAATGAGCAGTTCTTC.